This passage covers 19 T cell receptor beta chains from one sample sequenced in a study of cytomegalovirus exposure and HLA in healthy donors. A multiplex PCR was run with 60 Vbeta primers and 13 Jbeta primers. Generated by immunoSEQ multiplex PCR, the TCRdb table keeps only in-frame clones and is missing some. The sample holds more than 60,000 clones, 70% to 80% seen once. The sequenced sample consisted of PBMCs. The receptor source for this set is a man aged 18 to 30 in good health and CMV-seronegative.

V usage is TRBV11-2 and J usage is TRBJ1-2; D not resolved. The CDR3 contains 13 residues. Germline V gene data show CDR1 as SGHAT and CDR2 as FQNNGV. With 5 bases removed from V and 8 bases from J, the gap between germline ends came to 15 bases. CDR3 coding DNA: TGTGCCAGCAGCCGTCTCGGAGGCTCGGGCTACACCTTC. This sequence encodes CASSRLGGSGYTF.

The chain is built from TRBV11-3 and TRBJ2-2, with D possibly matching TRBD1 (6 bases). Trimming stripped 4 bases from V and 7 bases from J, with 13 bases between. The CDR3 runs to 14 residues. Germline CDR1 is SGHNT and CDR2 is YENEEA. CDR3: CASSSSPRGGELFF. CDR3 in DNA: TGTGCCAGCAGCTCGTCACCCAGGGGCGGGGAGCTGTTTTTT.

This rearrangement joins TRBV2 to TRBJ2-1; TRBD2 agrees at 8 bases. Trimming took 4 bases from V and 0 from J; bases not matched to a gene: 5. The germline V gene has CDR1 SNHLY and CDR2 FYNNEI. The CDR3 totals 16 residues. The DNA of the CDR3 is TGTGCCAGCAGTGTCATACTAGCGGTCTCCTACAATGAGCAGTTCTTC. Translated: CASSVILAVSYNEQFF.

The rearrangement joins TRBV30 to TRBJ1-5; a possible D gene is TRBD1 (5 bases). V lost 1 base and J lost 6, with 10 bases in between. Per the germline V gene, CDR1 is GTSNPN and CDR2 is SVGIG (reference sequence). This CDR3 is built from 13 residues. The CDR3 DNA reads TGTGCCTGGAGTGAAGGGCAGGGTCAGCCCCAGCATTTT. Translated, it gives CAWSEGQGQPQHF.

The chain uses TRBV10-3 and TRBJ2-1; 14 bases match TRBD2. The V gene's germline CDR1 is ENHRY and CDR2 SYGVKD. The V and J ends lost 6 bases and 9 bases, in that order; junction bases with no gene match: 7. The CDR3 is 15 residues long. The CDR3 loop reads CAISDGTSGGFEQFF. CDR3 nucleotide sequence: TGTGCCATCAGCGATGGGACTAGCGGGGGATTTGAGCAGTTCTTC.

J is TRBJ2-1 and V is TRBV28, with 7 bases aligning to TRBD1. Germline CDR1 reads MDHEN; CDR2 reads SYDVKM. The V segment lost 5 bases and the J segment 4 bases; nucleotides outside the gene matches: 5. CDR3 length equals 14 residues. In DNA form, the CDR3 reads TGTGCCAGCAGTCCACCACAGGGGTACAATGAGCAGTTCTTC. Residues: CASSPPQGYNEQFF.

The gene calls are TRBV5-1 and TRBJ2-7, with 8 nucleotides matching TRBD1. The germline V gene has CDR1 SGHRS and CDR2 YFSETQ. This CDR3 contains 15 residues. The ends lost 0 bases at V and 3 bases at J; junction bases unmatched: 5. This CDR3 is CASSLGAGGLYEQYF. CDR3 in DNA: TGCGCCAGCAGCTTGGGGGCAGGGGGCCTCTACGAGCAGTACTTC.

The chain uses TRBV19 and TRBJ1-4; unclear D gene. The germline V gene has CDR1 LNHDA and CDR2 SQIVND (reference sequence). V was pared by 5 bases and J by 4 bases, with 14 bases between. The CDR3 is 15 residues long. CDR3 residues: CASSVSGGGNEKLFF. The CDR3 DNA follows: TGTGCCAGTAGTGTATCAGGAGGTGGTAATGAAAAACTGTTTTTT.

This clone appeared a few times. The gene calls are TRBV19 and TRBJ2-2; TRBD1 matches at 7 bases. Germline V CDR1 and CDR2: LNHDA, SQIVND (reference sequence). This CDR3 spans 14 amino acids. Trimming took 7 bases from V and 4 from J; bases not matched to a gene: 6. Here the CDR3 reads CASKQGQGTGELFF. DNA of the CDR3: TGTGCCAGTAAACAGGGGCAGGGCACCGGGGAGCTGTTTTTT.

This rearrangement joins TRBV28 to TRBJ2-5; TRBD2 is a possible D gene (6 bases). CDR1 is MDHEN and CDR2 is SYDVKM in the germline V gene. The V end was cut by 10 bases, the J end by 2 bases, with 14 bases between. The CDR3 has 13 residues. CDR3 sequence: CATEGRLQETQYF. CDR3 nucleotide sequence: TGTGCCACGGAGGGCCGTCTACAAGAGACCCAGTACTTC.

This rearrangement joins TRBV5-1 to TRBJ1-4, with D unclear. The germline V gene has CDR1 SGHRS and CDR2 YFSETQ. The CDR3 runs 14 residues. Deletions cut 4 bases from V and 7 bases from J, with 14 bases between. CDR3: CASSPGWAGEKLFF. CDR3 nucleotide sequence: TGCGCCAGCAGCCCTGGTTGGGCGGGTGAAAAACTGTTTTTT. Together with reference TRBV5-1 and TRBJ1-4, the CDR3 gives the full variable domain: KAGVTQTPRYLIKTRGQQVTLSCSPISGHRSVSWYQQTPGQGLQFLFEYFSETQRNKGNFPGRFSGRQFSNSRSEMNVSTLELGDSALYLCASSPGWAGEKLFFGSGTQLSVL.

The chain joins TRBV4-2 to TRBJ2-7, with TRBD1 matching over 9 bases. Per the germline V gene, CDR1 is LGHNA and CDR2 is YNFKEQ. Trimming took 1 base from V and 3 from J; bases not matched to a gene: 4. This CDR3 has 15 residues. The CDR3 is CASSQGGTGFYEQYF. The CDR3 DNA sequence: TGTGCCAGCAGCCAAGGTGGGACAGGGTTCTACGAGCAGTACTTC.

This clone was picked up one time. CDR3 coding DNA: TGTGCCAGCAGTGCCTGGACAGGGGGCGAGCAGTACGTC. Protein: CASSAWTGGEQYV. The chain links TRBV6-1 to TRBJ2-7; 10 positions match TRBD1. The CDR3 length is 13 residues. V shed 4 bases, J shed 6 bases, and the junction held 3 bases outside the gene matches. Germline assignment: CDR1 MNHNS and CDR2 SASEGT.

This clone was counted between two and nine times. V gene TRBV5-1 combines with J gene TRBJ1-2; the D gene is possibly TRBD1 (5 bases). The V end was cut by 0 bases, the J end by 2 bases, with 5 bases between. The CDR3 length is 13 residues. CDR1 is SGHRS and CDR2 is YFSETQ in the germline V gene. The CDR3 nucleotides read TGCGCCAGCAGCTTGGCAGGGAACTATGGCTACACCTTC. Its translation is CASSLAGNYGYTF.

This clone was counted between two and nine times. The chain recombines TRBV9 with TRBJ2-1; 7 bases map to TRBD1. CDR3 length equals 15 residues. From germline, CDR1 is SGDLS and CDR2 YYNGEE. Losses at the gene ends were 4 bases for V and 2 bases for J; bases not matched to a gene: 6. The CDR3 sequence is CASSLRQGPYNEQFF. Written as DNA, the CDR3 is TGTGCCAGCAGCTTAAGACAGGGTCCCTACAATGAGCAGTTCTTC.

The rearrangement links TRBV7-9 to TRBJ1-5, with TRBD1 matching 7 bases. The germline gives CDR1 SEHNR, CDR2 FQNEAQ (reference sequence). CDR3 length: 14 amino acids. After removal of 2 bases from V and 4 bases from J, the junction contained 2 bases not matched to a gene. The CDR3 region is CASSLQGGNQPQHF. The DNA for the CDR3 is TGTGCCAGCAGCTTACAGGGGGGAAATCAGCCCCAGCATTTT.

V is TRBV4-1 and J is TRBJ2-2; the match to TRBD2 covers 10 bases. Germline CDR1 reads MGHRA; CDR2 reads YSYEKL. The trim removed 0 bases at V and 4 bases at J, leaving 5 bases unmatched. CDR3 size: 17 residues. The CDR3 protein is CASSQELLAGATGELFF. The CDR3 DNA sequence: TGCGCCAGCAGCCAAGAACTCCTAGCGGGGGCCACCGGGGAGCTGTTTTTT.

The chain joins TRBV5-4 to TRBJ2-1; 11 bases are a match to TRBD2. Germline loops: CDR1 SGHNT, CDR2 YYREEE (reference sequence). CDR3 length: 19 residues. Unmatched junction bases numbered 8, after V lost 0 bases and J lost 0 bases. The CDR3: CASSLEASGGLSSYNEQFF. The CDR3 DNA follows: TGTGCCAGCAGCTTGGAAGCTAGCGGGGGGCTTAGCTCCTACAATGAGCAGTTCTTC.

The chain uses TRBV23-1 and TRBJ1-4, with D tentatively TRBD1 (5 bases). TRBV23-1 is given ORF status, its function remaining uncertain. This CDR3 spans 19 amino acids. Trimming cost V 6 bases and J 0 bases, with 23 bases left between them. CDR3 sequence (DNA): TGCGCCAGCAGCCCGTCGGGGGGTAGTGTTCCTACAACTAATGAAAAACTGTTTTTT. It codes for CASSPSGGSVPTTNEKLFF.